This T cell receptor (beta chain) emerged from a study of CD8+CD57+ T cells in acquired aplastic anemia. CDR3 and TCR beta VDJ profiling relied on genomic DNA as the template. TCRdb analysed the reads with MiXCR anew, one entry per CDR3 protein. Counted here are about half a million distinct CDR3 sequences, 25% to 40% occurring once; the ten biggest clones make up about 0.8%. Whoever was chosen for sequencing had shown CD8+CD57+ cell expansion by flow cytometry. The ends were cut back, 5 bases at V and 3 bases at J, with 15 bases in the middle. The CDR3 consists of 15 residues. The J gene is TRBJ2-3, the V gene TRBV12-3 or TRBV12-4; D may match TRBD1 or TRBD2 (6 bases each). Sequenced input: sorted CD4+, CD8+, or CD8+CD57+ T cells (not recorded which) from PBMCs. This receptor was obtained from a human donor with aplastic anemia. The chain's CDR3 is CASSRNRAGTDTQYF. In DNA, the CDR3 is TGTGCCAGCAGTCGAAACAGGGCGGGAACAGATACGCAGTATTTT.